Listed below are T cell receptor beta chains from one sample, sequenced in a study of spatial heterogeneity in lung cancer. One entry per CDR3 protein, called by TCRdb with MiXCR from the 5' RACE reads. Among 2,500 to 3,500 distinct CDR3 sequences listed, over 4% were seen once. Specimen: normal lung tissue next to the tumor, collected at surgery. These receptors originate from a male donor with early-stage non-small cell lung cancer. Both conserved end residues are part of each CDR3. A D gene is named only where the DNA matches it firmly. Part of the rows lack a size; the others show once, few, many or a class for expanded clones.

J gene | V gene | D gene | clone size | CDR3 protein | CDR3 DNA
TRBJ2-2 | TRBV12-3/TRBV12-4 | TRBD2 | . | CASSSGRASIGELFF | TGTGCCAGCAGTTCCGGGAGGGCCTCTATCGGGGAGCTGTTTTTT
TRBJ2-1 | TRBV29-1 | . | medium-sized | CSASPWEYNEQFF | TGCAGCGCCTCTCCCTGGGAATACAATGAGCAGTTCTTC
TRBJ1-1 | TRBV7-2 | . | many | CASSSRPMNTEAFF | TGTGCCAGCAGCTCTCGTCCCATGAACACTGAAGCTTTCTTT
TRBJ2-7 | TRBV29-1 | . | medium-sized | CSVEDRTYEQYF | TGCAGCGTTGAAGACAGGACCTACGAGCAGTACTTC
TRBJ1-5 | TRBV27 | TRBD1 | medium-sized | CASGYRRGGSQHF | TGTGCCAGCGGTTACCGCCGAGGGGGCTCCCAGCATTTT
TRBJ2-5 | TRBV28 | . | medium-sized | CASSLFRPGRGGLRLEETQYF | TGTGCCAGCAGTTTATTTAGGCCCGGAAGGGGAGGATTGAGACTCGAAGAGACCCAGTACTTC
TRBJ1-2 | TRBV5-6 | TRBD1 | many | CASSVILGQRGGYTF | TGTGCCAGCAGCGTTATATTGGGACAGCGAGGGGGCTACACCTTC
TRBJ1-5 | TRBV27 | . | large | CASSLSAPGMTQHF | TGTGCCAGCAGTTTATCGGCACCCGGGATGACCCAGCATTTT
TRBJ1-3 | TRBV6-5 | . | many | CASSYSGTSGNTIYF | TGTGCCAGCAGTTACTCTGGGACGTCTGGAAACACCATATATTTT
TRBJ2-7 | TRBV29-1 | TRBD2 | medium-sized | CSVELGGDYEQYF | TGCAGCGTTGAGCTGGGGGGGGACTACGAGCAGTACTTC
TRBJ2-7 | TRBV3-1 | . | few | CASSQTVGEQYF | TGTGCCAGCAGCCAGACAGTCGGCGAGCAGTACTTC
TRBJ1-4 | TRBV29-1 | TRBD1 | medium-sized | CSVLRQGVNEKLFF | TGCAGCGTTCTCAGACAGGGGGTTAATGAAAAACTGTTTTTT
TRBJ2-3 | TRBV28 | . | medium-sized | CASSRTDTQYF | TGTGCCAGCAGTCGCACAGATACGCAGTATTTT
TRBJ2-1 | TRBV7-8 | TRBD2 | medium-sized | CASSSWTSDKGYYNEQFF | TGTGCCAGCAGCTCATGGACTAGCGACAAAGGGTACTACAATGAGCAGTTCTTC
TRBJ2-7 | TRBV18 | . | medium-sized | CASSPATGLPRSYEQYF | TGTGCCAGCTCACCAGCCACGGGCCTCCCACGCTCCTACGAGCAGTACTTC
TRBJ1-6 | TRBV5-1 | . | many | CASSLGEGDSPLHF | TGCGCCAGCAGCTTAGGGGAGGGGGATTCACCCCTCCACTTT
TRBJ1-1 | TRBV20-1 | . | many | CSASLPGRSTEAFF | TGCAGTGCTAGCCTGCCGGGCCGGAGCACTGAAGCTTTCTTT
TRBJ2-3 | TRBV5-1 | TRBD2 | medium-sized | CASSFRTSGRAGSTDTQYF | TGCGCCAGCAGCTTTAGGACTAGCGGGAGGGCCGGGAGCACAGATACGCAGTATTTT
TRBJ2-7 | TRBV28 | . | many | CASRPGQNIYEQYF | TGTGCCAGCAGGCCTGGACAAAATATCTACGAGCAGTACTTC
TRBJ2-7 | TRBV7-9 | TRBD1 | few | CASNRDRGGEQYF | TGTGCCAGCAATCGGGACAGGGGAGGAGAGCAGTACTTC
TRBJ1-2 | TRBV6-2/TRBV6-3 | . | medium-sized | CASRTGRRYGYTF | TGTGCCAGTCGAACGGGACGGCGGTATGGCTACACCTTC
TRBJ2-3 | TRBV6-5 | TRBD2 | many | CASRRGLRADTQYF | TGTGCCAGCCGCCGGGGACTAAGGGCCGATACGCAGTATTTT
TRBJ1-1 | TRBV27 | . | medium-sized | CASSLARRETTEAFF | TGTGCCAGCAGTTTAGCCCGACGGGAAACCACTGAAGCTTTCTTT
TRBJ2-7 | TRBV6-2/TRBV6-3 | . | . | CASSIDSSYEQYF | TGTGCCAGCAGTATAGACAGTTCCTACGAGCAGTACTTC
TRBJ2-7 | TRBV6-5 | TRBD2 | medium-sized | CASKGTSGRAAYEQYF | TGTGCCAGCAAAGGGACTAGCGGGAGGGCCGCTTACGAGCAGTACTTC
TRBJ1-6 | TRBV2 | TRBD1 | few | CASNDRVANSPLHF | TGTGCCAGCAATGACAGGGTAGCAAATTCACCCCTCCACTTT
TRBJ1-2 | TRBV7-8 | . | . | CASSLARASYGYTF | TGTGCCAGCAGCTTAGCTCGGGCAAGCTATGGCTACACCTTC
TRBJ2-7 | TRBV28 | . | medium-sized | CASSLWGSDEQYF | TGTGCCAGCAGTTTATGGGGGTCAGACGAGCAGTACTTC
TRBJ2-7 | TRBV3-1 | . | medium-sized | CASSQATGTVKEQYF | TGTGCCAGCAGCCAAGCTACCGGGACCGTCAAGGAGCAGTACTTC
TRBJ1-3 | TRBV7-2 | TRBD1 | few | CASSLLTGAGNTIYF | TGTGCCAGCAGCTTACTAACAGGGGCCGGAAACACCATATATTTT
TRBJ2-7 | TRBV4-2 | . | medium-sized | CASSQNTPYEQYF | TGTGCCAGCAGCCAAAACACACCCTACGAGCAGTACTTC
TRBJ1-5 | TRBV20-1 | . | medium-sized | CSARQAGVDQPQHF | TGCAGTGCCCGACAGGCCGGTGTTGATCAGCCCCAGCATTTT
TRBJ2-2 | TRBV7-3 | . | medium-sized | CASSLGNTGELFF | TGTGCCAGCAGCTTAGGGAACACCGGGGAGCTGTTTTTT
TRBJ1-2 | TRBV24-1 | TRBD1 | medium-sized | CATSDSGQGPYGYTF | TGTGCCACCAGTGATTCTGGACAGGGTCCCTATGGCTACACCTTC
TRBJ2-1 | TRBV20-1 | TRBD2 | many | CSAQGPSGFYNEQFF | TGCAGTGCCCAGGGCCCTAGCGGGTTCTACAATGAGCAGTTCTTC
TRBJ2-2 | TRBV5-4 | . | medium-sized | CASTTQSGGIRTGELFF | TGTGCCAGCACTACCCAGTCCGGGGGCATAAGAACCGGGGAGCTGTTTTTT
TRBJ2-6 | TRBV12-3/TRBV12-4 | . | few | CASSTPGDNVLTF | TGTGCCAGCAGTACTCCAGGGGACAACGTCCTGACTTTC